The next 26 T cell receptor beta chains were all read from a single sample in a study of regulatory T cells in long-lasting Graves disease. The time point here: persistent/refractory GD, antithyroid drugs over 5 years with positive TRAb. Construction of the TCR library relied on RNA isolated from PBMCs. To make TCR beta libraries, researchers used iRepertoire HTBI primers and Arm-PCR of CDR3 regions. TCRdb re-derived calls from the multiplex PCR reads in MiXCR, one entry per CDR3 protein. The sample includes roughly 430,000 distinct CDR3 sequences, 21% seen only once; the top ten take about 13%. The source material was peripheral blood mononuclear cells (PBMCs), sampled when the disease was refractory, from a patient treated with antithyroid drugs. The receptors come from a female donor with Graves disease.

This clonotype appeared a few times. J is TRBJ1-6 and V is TRBV7-6; D not certain. Between the trimmed V and J ends, which lost 3 bases and 4 bases, there was a span of 7 bases. The CDR3 has 14 residues. In germline, CDR1 is SGHVS, CDR2 FNYEAQ. The CDR3, as DNA: TGTGCCAGCAGCTTGGGCTGGTATAATTCACCCCTCCACTTT. Translated, it gives CASSLGWYNSPLHF.

The genes are TRBV10-3 and TRBJ1-1; 11 positions agree with TRBD1. Germline V gene sequence: CDR1 ENHRY, CDR2 SYGVKD. This CDR3 has 16 amino acids. The trim removed 2 bases at V and 5 bases at J, leaving 7 bases unmatched. CDR3 sequence: CAISEPWTGGNTEAFF. The CDR3 DNA is TGTGCCATCAGTGAGCCATGGACAGGGGGCAATACTGAAGCTTTCTTT.

This clonotype was seen only a few times. The V call is TRBV28, the J call TRBJ2-4; D unresolved. Germline CDR1 is MDHEN and CDR2 is SYDVKM. CDR3 length: 12 amino acids. Trimming pared 4 bases from V and 12 bases from J, leaving 13 bases between. The CDR3 protein is CASSSVPGYQYF. Here the CDR3 DNA reads TGTGCCAGCAGTTCCGTACCCGGCTATCAGTACTTC.

This clonotype was counted at least ten times. The J gene is TRBJ1-1, the V gene TRBV19; a weak D match, TRBD1 (5 bases). Germline V CDR1 and CDR2: LNHDA, SQIVND (reference sequence). The CDR3 runs to 11 residues. The V and J ends lost 7 bases and 7 bases respectively, with 10 bases between them. CDR3 loop: CASKARGEAFF. CDR3 DNA sequence: TGTGCCAGTAAGGCGAGGGGTGAAGCTTTCTTT.

V is TRBV6-1 and J is TRBJ1-2, with 7 bases that match TRBD1. From germline, CDR1 is MNHNS and CDR2 SASEGT. CDR3 size: 14 residues. V lost 6 bases, J lost 6 bases, and 10 bases stayed unmatched. The CDR3 loop is CASRGLGGGDGYTF. Written as DNA, the CDR3 is TGTGCCAGCAGGGGCCTTGGAGGGGGCGATGGCTACACCTTC.

This clonotype has just a few counts. The chain is built from TRBV30 and TRBJ1-3; D is unresolved. CDR1 GTSNPN and CDR2 SVGIG come from the germline V gene (reference sequence). Trimming pared 2 bases from V and 4 bases from J, leaving 9 bases between. CDR3 length: 13 amino acids. The CDR3 region has the DNA TGTGCCTGGAGTAGAGGGATCGGAAACACCATATATTTT. Translation: CAWSRGIGNTIYF. Drawing the rest from reference TRBV30 and TRBJ1-3, the complete variable domain is SQTIHQWPATLVQPVGSPLSLECTVEGTSNPNLYWYRQAAGRGLQLLFYSVGIGQISSEVPQNLSASRPQDRQFILSSKKLLLSDSGFYLCAWSRGIGNTIYFGEGSWLTVV.

CDR3 residues: CASSQDRQGLWDTEAFF. The CDR3 DNA is TGCGCCAGCAGCCAAGATAGGCAGGGATTGTGGGACACTGAAGCTTTCTTT. V is TRBV4-1 and J is TRBJ1-1; perhaps TRBD1 as D (5 bases). CDR1 MGHRA and CDR2 YSYEKL come from the germline V gene. The V and J ends lost 0 bases and 3 bases respectively, with 17 bases between them. The CDR3 consists of 17 residues.

The table lists this clonotype with many counts. The chain couples TRBV28 to TRBJ1-6; no clear D. Trimming stripped 3 bases from V and 10 bases from J, with 10 bases between. The CDR3 covers 13 residues. Germline-derived CDR1 and CDR2 are MDHEN and SYDVKM. CDR3 protein: CASSFRGRSPLHF. In DNA, the CDR3 is TGTGCCAGCAGTTTTCGGGGAAGATCACCCCTCCACTTT.

This chain joins TRBV29-1 and TRBJ2-3; TRBD2 aligns across 9 bases. The CDR3 spans 17 residues. V was pared by 0 bases and J by 2 bases, with 9 bases of the junction left unmatched. Per the germline V gene, CDR1 is SQVTM and CDR2 is ANQGSEA. In DNA, the CDR3 is TGCAGCGTTGAAGACTGGGCTAGCGGGGCGGTCACAGATACGCAGTATTTT. Protein: CSVEDWASGAVTDTQYF.

The chain has TRBV2 and TRBJ1-5; TRBD1 matches at 8 bases. The J segment lost 2 bases and the V segment lost 6 bases, leaving 12 bases of the junction unmatched. The CDR3 is 17 amino acids. Looked up from germline, CDR1 is SNHLY and CDR2 is FYNNEI. CDR3 bases: TGTGCCAGCAGCGCGACAGGGGCGGGCACCGGCAATCAGCCCCAGCATTTT. Translated: CASSATGAGTGNQPQHF.

The V and J genes are TRBV5-1 and TRBJ1-5; 10 bases match TRBD1. CDR1 is SGHRS and CDR2 is YFSETQ in the germline V gene. The CDR3 is 17 residues long. V shed 4 bases, J shed 0 bases, and the junction held 7 bases outside the gene matches. The CDR3 region has the DNA TGCGCCAGCAGCCCCGGACAGGGGGATTATAGCAATCAGCCCCAGCATTTT. Protein product: CASSPGQGDYSNQPQHF.

This clonotype was detected ten times or more. V gene TRBV20-1 combines with J gene TRBJ1-4; 8 bases map to TRBD1. The germline CDR1 and CDR2 sequences are DFQATT and SNEGSKA (reference sequence). The length of the CDR3 is 14 residues. V trimming: 1 base; J trimming: 7 bases; junction bases outside the gene matches: 5. The CDR3: CSARVDRGFEKLFF. CDR3 DNA sequence: TGCAGTGCTAGAGTAGACAGGGGTTTTGAAAAACTGTTTTTT.

This chain joins TRBV7-2 and TRBJ1-1; D unresolved. Germline values: CDR1 SGHTA, CDR2 FQGNSA. This CDR3 comprises 13 residues. Trimming left V 4 bases short and J 4 bases short, with 10 bases between. CDR3 protein: CASSSPQITEAFF. CDR3 sequence (DNA): TGTGCCAGCAGCTCCCCACAGATCACTGAAGCTTTCTTT.

Many counts were recorded for this clonotype. The chain employs TRBV28 and TRBJ2-7, with D maybe TRBD2 (6 bases). Germline CDR1 and CDR2: MDHEN and SYDVKM. The CDR3 sequence is 14 residues long. Trimming stripped 6 bases from V and 3 bases from J, with 15 bases between. The CDR3 coding sequence is TGTGCCAGCAGAGACGGGGGTCTAGTCTACGAGCAGTACTTC. Protein sequence: CASRDGGLVYEQYF.

This clonotype has at least ten counts. The rearrangement uses TRBV19 and TRBJ1-2; 7 bases align to TRBD1. The CDR3 is made up of 12 amino acids. The V gene's germline CDR1 is LNHDA and CDR2 SQIVND (reference sequence). The ends lost 7 bases at V and 6 bases at J; junction bases unmatched: 5. The CDR3 is CASTDRDHGYTF. DNA for the CDR3: TGTGCCAGTACTGACAGGGATCATGGCTACACCTTC.

The chain combines TRBV6-1 with TRBJ2-7, with TRBD1 as a possible D gene (5 bases). This CDR3 contains 14 residues. The germline V gene encodes CDR1 MNHNS and CDR2 SASEGT. V was trimmed by 8 bases and J by 6 bases, leaving 20 bases between them. This chain's CDR3 is CASCEGVYIGEQYF. The CDR3 nucleotides read TGTGCCAGCTGCGAAGGGGTATACATTGGCGAGCAGTACTTC.

Concerning this clonotype: At one end the junction does not follow the germline gene, possibly because of a read error. The J gene is TRBJ1-2, the V gene TRBV30; D remains ambiguous. The CDR3 contains 11 residues. CDR1 and CDR2 from the germline V gene are GTSNPN and SVGIG (reference sequence). CDR3 amino acids: CAWSAAYSYTF. For the CDR3, the DNA is TGTGCCTGGAGCGCAGCCTATAGCTACACCTTC.

This rearrangement joins TRBV10-3 to TRBJ1-2; D gene uncertain. The CDR3 loop spans 13 amino acids. Trimming stripped 7 bases from V and 4 bases from J, with 13 bases between. Germline CDR1 and CDR2: ENHRY and SYGVKD. The CDR3 bases are TGTGCCATCAAAGGCGACGGAACCTATGGCTACACCTTC. The encoded protein is CAIKGDGTYGYTF.

This clonotype was seen ten or more times. A junction boundary mismatches the germline segment, possibly from a read error. This sequence joins TRBV28 and TRBJ1-5; 7 nucleotides match TRBD1. The CDR3 extends over 17 amino acids. Germline lookup yields CDR1 MDHEN and CDR2 SYDVKM. Here the CDR3 reads CASSPGQIMAGNRPQHF. The CDR3 nucleotides read TGTGCCAGCAGTCCGGGACAGATAATGGCGGGCAATCGGCCCCAGCATTTT.

The genes are TRBV4-1 and TRBJ2-1; D is undetermined. V was clipped by 1 base and J by 6 bases, with 13 bases between them. CDR1 and CDR2 (germline): MGHRA, YSYEKL. The CDR3 has 15 amino acids. CDR3 bases: TGCGCCAGCAGCCAAGTCGGGCAGGTGTCCAATGAGCAGTTCTTC. Translation: CASSQVGQVSNEQFF.

This clonotype was observed at least ten times. The rearrangement links TRBV11-2 to TRBJ2-7; D not certain. Germline CDR1 is SGHAT and CDR2 is FQNNGV. V lost 3 bases and J 7 bases, leaving 10 bases between the germline ends. The CDR3 contains 12 residues. The DNA for the CDR3 is TGTGCCAGCAGCTTGGCCCCTCGGGAGCAGTACTTC. It codes for CASSLAPREQYF.

This chain connects TRBV12-3 or TRBV12-4 to TRBJ2-1, with no clear D. The CDR3 totals 12 residues. Deletions cut 6 bases from V and 6 bases from J, with 9 bases between. Written as DNA, the CDR3 is TGTGCCAGCAGGGTACCAGGCAATGAGCAGTTCTTC. Translated: CASRVPGNEQFF.

The chain uses TRBV19 and TRBJ1-2; D may be TRBD1 (6 bases). The length of the CDR3 is 13 residues. V shed 3 bases and J shed 6 bases, with 11 bases lying between them. Looked up from germline, CDR1 is LNHDA and CDR2 is SQIVND (reference sequence). CDR3 loop: CASSMRPGDGYTF. The CDR3 bases are TGTGCCAGTAGTATGCGGCCAGGGGATGGCTACACCTTC.

This clonotype has ten or more counts. CDR3 nucleotides: TGTGCCAGCAGTTTGGAACAGGGGAACTATGGCTACACCTTC. Protein: CASSLEQGNYGYTF. The chain couples TRBV12-3 or TRBV12-4 to TRBJ1-2; 7 bases are a match to TRBD1. This CDR3 has 14 amino acids. With 3 bases clipped from V and 2 bases from J, the junction kept 3 bases outside the gene matches.

This clonotype was seen at least ten times. J is TRBJ1-4 and V is TRBV9; the D is unclear. CDR1 SGDLS and CDR2 YYNGEE come from the germline V gene. This CDR3 region has 14 residues. V lost 4 bases, J lost 8 bases, and 15 bases lay in between. As DNA, the CDR3 is TGTGCCAGCAGCTCCGGTGGGTCGCTGGAAAAACTGTTTTTT. Translating gives CASSSGGSLEKLFF.

This clonotype was seen many times. V gene TRBV5-5 combines with J gene TRBJ1-5; no reliable D call. There are 15 residues in the CDR3. Germline V lookup: CDR1 SGHKS, CDR2 YYEKEE (reference sequence). V was clipped by 4 bases and J by 2 bases, with 13 bases between them. In DNA form, the CDR3 reads TGTGCCAGCAGCCCCGCGAATATGGGCAATCAGCCCCAGCATTTT. Translating it yields CASSPANMGNQPQHF.